The following is a T cell receptor (beta chain) sequence with its context. Its antigen is still unknown. This CDR3 region has 17 residues. Germline values: CDR1 SGHDT, CDR2 YYEEEE. V was pared by 0 bases and J by 3 bases, with 4 bases of the junction left unmatched. The data derive from a study of yellow fever vaccine responses in identical twins. Study-wide points: Convergence reportedly seemed to mark part of the twins' vaccine T cell response, with personalization marking the rest.

TCRdb called the RT-PCR reads again in MiXCR, with one record for every CDR3 protein. The sample has over 15,000 distinct CDR3 sequences, 55% to 70% seen once; the top ten hold 2% to 2.5%. Sample: T cells from blood (PBMCs), unsorted or a sorted subset (not recorded which), taken before or after yellow fever vaccination (not recorded which). The clonotype comes from a young woman who received the yellow fever vaccine. The chain has TRBV5-6 and TRBJ2-1; the match to TRBD2 covers 12 bases. This chain's CDR3 is CASSLERLAGVYNEQFF. CDR3 nucleotide sequence: TGTGCCAGCAGCTTGGAACGACTAGCGGGGGTCTACAATGAGCAGTTCTTC. Based on the CDR3 plus reference TRBV5-6 and TRBJ2-1, the full variable domain is DAGVTQSPTHLIKTRGQQVTLRCSPKSGHDTVSWYQQALGQGPQFIFQYYEEEERQRGNFPDRFSGHQFPNYSSELNVNALLLGDSALYLCASSLERLAGVYNEQFFGPGTRLTVL.